This paragraph covers one T cell receptor beta chain sequence. The CDR3 is 14 residues long. Per the germline V gene, CDR1 is MNHEY and CDR2 is SVGAGI. Unmatched junction bases numbered 7, after V lost 5 bases and J lost 6 bases. The sample comes from a study of blood T cell repertoires in COVID-19. Overall study: Sources were T cells, B-cell-depleted T cells, or PBMCs; the material itself was cDNA or gDNA.

Some clones are missing from TCRdb's copy, which holds only in-frame ones; the method was immunoSEQ multiplex PCR. The sample carries fewer than 120,000 clones, over 65% recorded once. The rearrangement uses TRBV6-5 and TRBJ1-5; 7 bases are a match to TRBD1. This clonotype was sampled from a woman at least 80 years old with acute or convalescent COVID-19. The material sequenced was peripheral blood. The CDR3 coding sequence is TGTGCCAGCAGTCCAAGACAGGGCGGTCAGCCCCAGCATTTT. It yields the protein CASSPRQGGQPQHF.